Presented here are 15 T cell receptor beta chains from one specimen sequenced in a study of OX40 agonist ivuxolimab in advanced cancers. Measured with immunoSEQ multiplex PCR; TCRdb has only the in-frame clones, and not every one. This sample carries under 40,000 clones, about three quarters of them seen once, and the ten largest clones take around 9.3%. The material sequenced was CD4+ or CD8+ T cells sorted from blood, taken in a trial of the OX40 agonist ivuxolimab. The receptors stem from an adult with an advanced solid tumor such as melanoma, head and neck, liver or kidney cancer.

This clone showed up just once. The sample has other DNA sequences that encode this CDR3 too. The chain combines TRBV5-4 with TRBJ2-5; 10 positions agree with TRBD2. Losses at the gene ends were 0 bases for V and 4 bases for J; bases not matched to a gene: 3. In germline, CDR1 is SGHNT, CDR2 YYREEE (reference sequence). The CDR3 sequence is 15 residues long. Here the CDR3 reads CASSLASGRGETQYF. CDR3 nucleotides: TGTGCCAGCAGCTTGGCTAGCGGGAGAGGAGAGACCCAGTACTTC.

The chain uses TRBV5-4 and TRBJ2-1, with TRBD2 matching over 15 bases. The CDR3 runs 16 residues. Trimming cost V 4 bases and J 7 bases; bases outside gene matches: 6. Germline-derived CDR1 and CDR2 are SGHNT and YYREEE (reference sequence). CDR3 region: CASSLGLAGGENEQFF. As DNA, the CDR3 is TGTGCCAGCAGCCTAGGACTAGCGGGAGGGGAAAATGAGCAGTTCTTC.

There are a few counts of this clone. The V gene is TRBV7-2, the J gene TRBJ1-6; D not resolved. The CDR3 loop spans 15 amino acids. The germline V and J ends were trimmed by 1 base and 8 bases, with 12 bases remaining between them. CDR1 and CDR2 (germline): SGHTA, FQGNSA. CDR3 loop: CASSLEWTDDSPLHF. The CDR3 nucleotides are TGTGCCAGCAGCTTAGAATGGACCGACGATTCACCCCTCCACTTT. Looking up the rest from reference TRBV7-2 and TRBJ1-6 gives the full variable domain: GAGVSQSPSNKVTEKGKDVELRCDPISGHTALYWYRQSLGQGLEFLIYFQGNSAPDKSGLPSDRFSAERTGGSVSTLTIQRTQQEDSAVYLCASSLEWTDDSPLHFGNGTRLTVT.

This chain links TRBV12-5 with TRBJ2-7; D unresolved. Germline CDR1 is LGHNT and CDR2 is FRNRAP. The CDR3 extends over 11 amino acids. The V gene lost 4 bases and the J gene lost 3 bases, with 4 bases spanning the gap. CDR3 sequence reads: CASGSGYEQYF. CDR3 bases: TGTGCTAGTGGTTCTGGCTACGAGCAGTACTTC.

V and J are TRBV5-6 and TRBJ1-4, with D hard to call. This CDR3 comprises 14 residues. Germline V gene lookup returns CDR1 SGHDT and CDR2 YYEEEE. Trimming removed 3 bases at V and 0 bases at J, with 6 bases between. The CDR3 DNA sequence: TGTGCCAGCAGCTGGAGGGCAACTAATGAAAAACTGTTTTTT. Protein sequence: CASSWRATNEKLFF.

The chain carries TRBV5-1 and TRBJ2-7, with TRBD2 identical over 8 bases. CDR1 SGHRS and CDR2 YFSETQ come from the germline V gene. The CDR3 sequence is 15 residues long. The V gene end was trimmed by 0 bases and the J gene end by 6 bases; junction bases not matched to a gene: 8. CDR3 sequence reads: CASSLAGTSGLEQYF. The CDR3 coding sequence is TGCGCCAGCAGCTTGGCTGGGACTAGTGGCCTCGAGCAGTACTTC.

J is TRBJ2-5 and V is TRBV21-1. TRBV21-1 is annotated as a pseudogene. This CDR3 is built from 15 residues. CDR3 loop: CASMGTCTNQETQYF. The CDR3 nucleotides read TGTGCCAGCATGGGGACCTGTACAAACCAAGAGACCCAGTACTTC.

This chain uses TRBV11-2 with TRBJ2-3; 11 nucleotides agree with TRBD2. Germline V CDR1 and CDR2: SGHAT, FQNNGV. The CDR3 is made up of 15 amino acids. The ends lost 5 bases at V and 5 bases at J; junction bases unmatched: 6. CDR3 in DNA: TGTGCCAGCAGCCTTTACGGACTAGCGGGAGATACGCAGTATTTT. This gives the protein CASSLYGLAGDTQYF.

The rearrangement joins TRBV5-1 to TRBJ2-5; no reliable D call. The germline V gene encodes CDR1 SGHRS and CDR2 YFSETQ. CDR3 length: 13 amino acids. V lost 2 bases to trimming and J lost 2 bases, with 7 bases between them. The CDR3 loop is CASSLRQQETQYF. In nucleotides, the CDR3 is TGCGCCAGCAGCTTAAGGCAACAAGAGACCCAGTACTTC.

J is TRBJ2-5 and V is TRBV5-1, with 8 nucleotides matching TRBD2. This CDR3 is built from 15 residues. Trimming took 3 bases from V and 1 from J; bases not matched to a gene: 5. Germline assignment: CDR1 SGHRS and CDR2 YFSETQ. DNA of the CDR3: TGCGCCAGCAGCTCGGGGGGGCTTAGCCAAGAGACCCAGTACTTC. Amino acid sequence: CASSSGGLSQETQYF.

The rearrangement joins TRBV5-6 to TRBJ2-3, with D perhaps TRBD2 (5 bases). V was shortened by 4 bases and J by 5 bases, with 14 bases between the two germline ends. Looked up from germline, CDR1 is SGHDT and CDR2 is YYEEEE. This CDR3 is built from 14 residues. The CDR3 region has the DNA TGTGCCAGCAGCCGTGGACTGGGAGAAGATACGCAGTATTTT. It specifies CASSRGLGEDTQYF.

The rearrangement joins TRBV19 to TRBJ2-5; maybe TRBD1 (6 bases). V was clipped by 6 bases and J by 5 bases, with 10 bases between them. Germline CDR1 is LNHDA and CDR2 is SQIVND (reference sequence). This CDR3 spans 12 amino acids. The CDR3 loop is CASSRDRETQYF. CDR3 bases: TGTGCCAGTAGCAGAGACAGGGAGACCCAGTACTTC. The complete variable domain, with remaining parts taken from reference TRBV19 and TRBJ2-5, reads DGGITQSPKYLFRKEGQNVTLSCEQNLNHDAMYWYRQDPGQGLRLIYYSQIVNDFQKGDIAEGYSVSREKKESFPLTVTSAQKNPTAFYLCASSRDRETQYFGPGTRLLVL.

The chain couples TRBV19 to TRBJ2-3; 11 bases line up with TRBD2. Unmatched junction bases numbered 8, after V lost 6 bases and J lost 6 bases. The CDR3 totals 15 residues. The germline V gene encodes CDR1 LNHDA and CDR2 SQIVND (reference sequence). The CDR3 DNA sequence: TGTGCCAGTAGCCCACTAGCGGGAGAAGGGGATACGCAGTATTTT. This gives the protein CASSPLAGEGDTQYF.

This chain's CDR3 is CASSYGGRAFF. Here the CDR3 DNA reads TGTGCCAGCAGTTATGGGGGGCGGGCTTTCTTT. J is TRBJ1-1 and V is TRBV6-6, with D maybe TRBD1 (6 bases). CDR3 size: 11 residues. Germline CDR1 and CDR2: MNHNY and SVGAGI (reference sequence). V was cut by 3 bases and J by 11 bases, with 10 bases left in between.

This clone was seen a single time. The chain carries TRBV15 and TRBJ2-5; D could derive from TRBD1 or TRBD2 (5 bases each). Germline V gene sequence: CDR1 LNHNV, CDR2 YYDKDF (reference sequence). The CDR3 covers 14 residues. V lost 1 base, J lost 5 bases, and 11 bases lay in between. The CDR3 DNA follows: TGTGCCACCAGCAGAGGGAGACAGCGGGAGACCCAGTACTTC. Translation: CATSRGRQRETQYF.